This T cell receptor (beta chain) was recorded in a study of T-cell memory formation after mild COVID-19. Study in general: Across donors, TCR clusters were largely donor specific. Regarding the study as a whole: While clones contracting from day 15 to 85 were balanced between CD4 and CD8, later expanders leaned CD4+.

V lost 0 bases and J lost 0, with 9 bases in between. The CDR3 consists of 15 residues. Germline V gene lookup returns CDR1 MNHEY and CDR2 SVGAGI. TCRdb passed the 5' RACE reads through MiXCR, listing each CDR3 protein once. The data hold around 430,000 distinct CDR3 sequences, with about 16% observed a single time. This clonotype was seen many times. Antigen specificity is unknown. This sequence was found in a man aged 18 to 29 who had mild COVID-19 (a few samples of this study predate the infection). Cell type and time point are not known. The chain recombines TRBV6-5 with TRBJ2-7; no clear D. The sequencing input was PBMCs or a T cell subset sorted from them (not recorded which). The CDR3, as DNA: TGTGCCAGCAGTTACTCTGCAGCGAGCTCCTACGAGCAGTACTTC. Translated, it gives CASSYSAASSYEQYF.